The 4 T cell receptor beta chains in this list originate from one sample, sequenced in a study of cytomegalovirus exposure and HLA in healthy donors. The primer mix had 60 Vbeta and 13 Jbeta primers. Assay used: immunoSEQ multiplex PCR; TCRdb lists only in-frame clones, some missing. The table includes under 150,000 clones, about two thirds detected once. Source material: PBMCs. The receptors were sampled from a man in his fifties or sixties in good health and CMV-seropositive.

J is TRBJ1-4 and V is TRBV6-1; D unresolved. The CDR3 has 15 residues. V dropped 11 bases and J dropped 4 bases, with 20 bases sitting between them. The germline CDR1 and CDR2 sequences are MNHNS and SASEGT. CDR3 sequence (DNA): TGTGCCGGCCGTCCCAAAGGCGGGTTTAATGAAAAACTGTTTTTT. Its translation is CAGRPKGGFNEKLFF.

The chain carries TRBV21-1 and TRBJ1-1; no check of the table's D call, TRBD1, against the DNA was made. TRBV21-1 is shown as a pseudogene. The CDR3 extends over 15 amino acids. CDR3 DNA: TGTGCCAGCAGCAACTCCCAGGTTTCTAACACTGAAGCTTTCTTT. The encoded protein is CASSNSQVSNTEAFF.

V gene TRBV7-9 combines with J gene TRBJ2-3; 7 positions agree with TRBD1. CDR1 and CDR2 from the germline V gene are SEHNR and FQNEAQ (reference sequence). The CDR3 has 15 amino acids. The V gene end was trimmed by 1 base and the J gene end by 8 bases; junction bases not matched to a gene: 9. The CDR3 DNA sequence: TGTGCCAGCAGCTTAGTGAACACAGGGGCTGTTACGCAGTATTTT. Translating gives CASSLVNTGAVTQYF.

The chain has TRBV6-5 and TRBJ1-1; D unresolved. Germline-derived CDR1 and CDR2 are MNHEY and SVGAGI. The length of the CDR3 is 14 residues. V lost 5 bases and J 1 base, leaving 11 bases between the germline ends. The CDR3 is CASSLAKKNTEAFF. CDR3 bases: TGTGCCAGCAGTCTAGCCAAGAAGAACACTGAAGCTTTCTTT.